The 22 T cell receptor beta chains below were found in one sample sequenced in a study of blood T cell repertoires in COVID-19. Here immunoSEQ multiplex PCR was the method, and the copy in TCRdb shows in-frame clones only, minus some. The repertoire includes over 150,000 clones, roughly four fifths of them detected once, and roughly 3.6% sits in the top ten. The sample consisted of peripheral blood. The receptors were sampled from an elderly woman with acute or convalescent COVID-19.

This chain links TRBV18 with TRBJ1-1; D is uncertain. Looked up from germline, CDR1 is KGHSH and CDR2 is LQKENI. With 4 bases removed from V and 1 base from J, the gap between germline ends came to 7 bases. CDR3 size: 13 residues. CDR3 residues: CASSRGGNTEAFF. CDR3 bases: TGTGCCAGCTCACGCGGCGGGAACACTGAAGCTTTCTTT.

This chain joins TRBV19 and TRBJ1-2; 9 bases are a match to TRBD1. The V gene's germline CDR1 is LNHDA and CDR2 SQIVND (reference sequence). Trimming at V came to 4 bases and at J to 4 bases, leaving 10 bases not matched to a gene. This CDR3 has 16 amino acids. CDR3 region: CASSTNLGTGLYGYTF. The CDR3 coding sequence is TGTGCCAGTAGTACCAACCTCGGGACAGGGCTCTATGGCTACACCTTC.

Remarks on this clone: Other DNA sequences in this specimen translate into the identical CDR3. The gene calls are TRBV2 and TRBJ2-5; 12 nucleotides match TRBD1. Germline CDR1 reads SNHLY; CDR2 reads FYNNEI. The CDR3 totals 16 residues. V was pared by 4 bases and J by 2 bases, with 5 bases of the junction left unmatched. CDR3 region: CASSARDRGLQETQYF. The DNA for the CDR3 is TGTGCCAGCAGTGCACGGGACAGGGGGCTTCAAGAGACCCAGTACTTC.

This clone has at least ten counts. The chain has TRBV9 and TRBJ2-3; TRBD1 might be the D (5 bases). The CDR3 has 14 residues. V lost 2 bases to trimming and J lost 2 bases, with 9 bases between them. Per germline, CDR1 SGDLS and CDR2 YYNGEE. CDR3 in amino acids: CASSVGPFTDTQYF. The CDR3 coding sequence is TGTGCCAGCAGCGTGGGGCCGTTCACAGATACGCAGTATTTT.

The chain has TRBV29-1 and TRBJ1-2; D gene unclear. Trimming cost V 4 bases and J 8 bases, with 11 bases left between them. The CDR3 consists of 11 residues. Germline CDR1 reads SQVTM; CDR2 reads ANQGSEA. CDR3 residues: CSVGAAPGYTF. CDR3 nucleotide sequence: TGCAGCGTTGGGGCCGCCCCGGGCTACACCTTC.

This sequence joins TRBV25-1 and TRBJ1-6; 9 bases map to TRBD1. V gave up 6 bases and J gave up 7 bases; unmatched junction bases: 4. Germline V gene sequence: CDR1 MGHDK, CDR2 SYGVNS. CDR3 size: 14 residues. CDR3 sequence (DNA): TGTGCCAGCAGAGGACAGGGGTTGAATTCACCCCTCCACTTT. Its translation is CASRGQGLNSPLHF. The full variable domain, its missing parts supplied by reference TRBV25-1 and TRBJ1-6, is EADIYQTPRYLVIGTGKKITLECSQTMGHDKMYWYQQDPGMELHLIHYSYGVNSTEKGDLSSESTVSRIRTEHFPLTLESARPSHTSQYLCASRGQGLNSPLHFGNGTRLTVT.

This chain uses TRBV11-2 with TRBJ1-1; D unresolved. The CDR3 is made up of 15 amino acids. V was pared by 5 bases and J by 4 bases, with 17 bases between. Germline assignment: CDR1 SGHAT and CDR2 FQNNGV. CDR3 residues: CASSAARLPGTEAFF. DNA of the CDR3: TGTGCCAGCAGCGCAGCCAGACTACCCGGCACTGAAGCTTTCTTT.

V gene TRBV5-1 combines with J gene TRBJ1-1, with 11 bases matching TRBD1. V was clipped by 4 bases and J by 5 bases; unmatched bases: 10. CDR1 is SGHRS and CDR2 is YFSETQ in the germline V gene. This CDR3 is built from 16 residues. CDR3 sequence (DNA): TGCGCCAGCAGCCCTGGGACAGGGGGACAGGGGACTGAAGCTTTCTTT. Its translation is CASSPGTGGQGTEAFF.

V gene TRBV20-1 combines with J gene TRBJ2-3, with D tentatively TRBD1 (7 bases). Germline CDR1 is DFQATT and CDR2 is SNEGSKA (reference sequence). This CDR3 region has 16 residues. The V and J ends lost 3 bases and 4 bases respectively, with 20 bases between them. This chain's CDR3 is CSASGGTATLSDTQYF. CDR3 DNA sequence: TGCAGTGCTAGTGGCGGGACAGCTACTCTATCAGATACGCAGTATTTT.

CDR3 nucleotide sequence: TGTGCCAGCAGCCAAACAGACACGGGGGGCTCTGGAAACACCATATATTTT. Amino acid sequence: CASSQTDTGGSGNTIYF. This rearrangement joins TRBV4-2 to TRBJ1-3; tentative D call: TRBD1 (5 bases). The CDR3 consists of 17 residues. Per germline, CDR1 LGHNA and CDR2 YNFKEQ. Trimming left V 2 bases short and J 0 bases short, with 14 bases between.

The chain employs TRBV7-3 and TRBJ2-2, with a possible D match to TRBD2 (6 bases). The CDR3 is 14 amino acids. V lost 5 bases and J lost 3, with 10 bases in between. Germline V gives CDR1 SGHTA, CDR2 FQGTGA. CDR3 bases: TGTGCCAGCAGCCCGGGACTCTACACCGGGGAGCTGTTTTTT. This gives the protein CASSPGLYTGELFF.

This clone was observed a single time. This chain uses TRBV24-1 with TRBJ2-3, with D maybe TRBD2 (6 bases). The CDR3 is 16 residues long. With 4 bases removed from V and 0 bases from J, the gap between germline ends came to 13 bases. Germline CDR1 and CDR2: KGHDR and SFDVKD. This chain's CDR3 is CATSDRSGSSTDTQYF. CDR3 nucleotide sequence: TGTGCCACCAGTGACCGTAGCGGATCTAGCACAGATACGCAGTATTTT.

This chain joins TRBV11-2 and TRBJ2-2, with 7 bases lining up with TRBD2. J lost 5 bases, V lost 1 base, and 13 bases had no gene match. This CDR3 comprises 18 residues. Germline CDR1 reads SGHAT; CDR2 reads FQNNGV. CDR3 region: CASSLVLSGAQGTGELFF. CDR3 DNA: TGTGCCAGCAGCTTAGTCCTCAGCGGGGCCCAGGGAACCGGGGAGCTGTTTTTT.

The V call is TRBV3-1 (or the pseudogene TRBV3-2), the J call TRBJ2-3; 9 bases align to TRBD2. The CDR3 loop spans 14 amino acids. After removal of 2 bases from V and 5 bases from J, the junction contained 2 bases not matched to a gene. Germline assignment: CDR1 LGHDT and CDR2 YNNKEL (reference sequence). The CDR3 loop is CASSQRAGGDTQYF. CDR3 bases: TGTGCCAGCAGCCAAAGAGCGGGAGGAGATACGCAGTATTTT.

The chain employs TRBV6-6 and TRBJ1-6; possibly TRBD1 for D (5 bases). The CDR3 contains 15 residues. Trimming stripped 6 bases from V and 4 bases from J, with 13 bases between. The V gene's germline CDR1 is MNHNY and CDR2 SVGAGI (reference sequence). The CDR3 DNA follows: TGTGCCAGCAGCGACCCCAGGGAATATAATTCACCCCTCCACTTT. It yields the protein CASSDPREYNSPLHF.

The V and J genes are TRBV19 and TRBJ1-2, with a tentative D call TRBD1 (5 bases). V lost 1 base and J 4 bases, leaving 22 bases between the germline ends. Germline CDR1 reads LNHDA; CDR2 reads SQIVND (reference sequence). The CDR3 is 18 amino acids. The CDR3 sequence is CASSIAVSRAESTYGYTF. In DNA, the CDR3 is TGTGCCAGTAGTATAGCGGTCAGCAGGGCTGAGAGTACCTATGGCTACACCTTC.

This clone was detected once. The genes are TRBV11-2 and TRBJ1-2; possible D gene TRBD1, 5 bases. V was clipped by 7 bases and J by 8 bases, with 17 bases between them. In germline, CDR1 is SGHAT, CDR2 FQNNGV. The CDR3 length is 13 residues. CDR3 bases: TGTGCCAGCACCCGCCCCCTGGGGCGAGGCTACACCTTC. The encoded protein is CASTRPLGRGYTF.

The gene calls are TRBV7-9 and TRBJ2-3, with TRBD2 matching 12 bases. The germline CDR1 and CDR2 sequences are SEHNR and FQNEAQ (reference sequence). The CDR3 runs to 15 residues. V shed 5 bases and J 10 bases; nucleotides not matched to a gene: 10. The CDR3 nucleotides read TGTGCCAGCAGCCCGGGACTAGCGGGCGGTCATTCGCAGTATTTT. Its protein is CASSPGLAGGHSQYF. The full variable domain, with the rest looked up from reference TRBV7-9 and TRBJ2-3, is DTGVSQNPRHKITKRGQNVTFRCDPISEHNRLYWYRQTLGQGPEFLTYFQNEAQLEKSRLLSDRFSAERPKGSFSTLEIQRTEQGDSAMYLCASSPGLAGGHSQYFGPGTRLTVL.

The DNA of the CDR3 is TGTGCCAGCAGCTTAGGGGGTGAACAGGCCAACTATGGCTACACCTTC. The encoded protein is CASSLGGEQANYGYTF. This sequence joins TRBV7-2 and TRBJ1-2, with D perhaps TRBD1 (5 bases). The V and J ends lost 1 base and 2 bases respectively, with 14 bases between them. The length of the CDR3 is 16 residues. Looked up from germline, CDR1 is SGHTA and CDR2 is FQGNSA.

The V gene is TRBV7-8, the J gene TRBJ1-5; the D is unclear. Germline assignment: CDR1 SGHVS and CDR2 FQNEAQ. V lost 4 bases to trimming and J lost 9 bases, with 10 bases between them. The CDR3 contains 12 residues. Here the CDR3 DNA reads TGTGCCAGCAGCTCCAACGGAGGGCCCCAGCATTTT. Translated: CASSSNGGPQHF.

A single count supports this clone. J is TRBJ2-1 and V is TRBV7-9, with 10 bases lining up with TRBD1. The CDR3 consists of 15 residues. J gave up 6 bases and V 4 bases, and 6 bases lay outside the gene matches. Germline V gene sequence: CDR1 SEHNR, CDR2 FQNEAQ (reference sequence). The CDR3 bases are TGTGCCAGCAGCTCGGTATGGACAGGGGGCAATGAGCAGTTCTTC. As protein: CASSSVWTGGNEQFF.

This clone was found a few times. This rearrangement joins TRBV30 to TRBJ1-2, with D unresolved. The CDR3 is 13 amino acids. Looked up from germline, CDR1 is GTSNPN and CDR2 is SVGIG (reference sequence). V was pared by 0 bases and J by 7 bases, with 12 bases between. The CDR3 is CAWSVPLFSGYTF. The CDR3, as DNA: TGTGCCTGGAGTGTACCGCTTTTTAGTGGCTACACCTTC.